Listed here are 17 T cell receptor beta chains from one sample, sequenced in a study of cytomegalovirus exposure and HLA in healthy donors. This PCR relied on a set of 60 Vbeta primers and 13 Jbeta primers. The assay was immunoSEQ multiplex PCR, and TCRdb's table has in-frame clones only and misses some. The data hold some 190,000 clones, with 65% to 85% observed a single time. Sequencing was performed on PBMCs. The receptors shown here come from a man aged 40-50 years in good health and CMV-seropositive.

The CDR3 protein is CASSQTSGSYEQYF. The CDR3 DNA follows: TGTGCCAGCAGCCAGACCAGCGGGAGCTACGAGCAGTACTTC. The chain carries TRBV7-9 and TRBJ2-7; 8 positions agree with TRBD2. Germline values: CDR1 SEHNR, CDR2 FQNEAQ (reference sequence). Losses at the gene ends were 5 bases for V and 3 bases for J; bases not matched to a gene: 6. This CDR3 region has 14 residues.

The chain recombines TRBV2 with TRBJ1-4; 9 bases line up with TRBD1. The CDR3 has 14 amino acids. Unmatched junction bases numbered 6, after V lost 5 bases and J lost 8 bases. Germline V CDR1 and CDR2: SNHLY, FYNNEI. The CDR3 is CASSTGGPMEKLFF. The CDR3 DNA follows: TGTGCCAGCAGTACAGGGGGCCCGATGGAAAAACTGTTTTTT.

The chain carries TRBV7-2 and TRBJ1-4, with D unclear. Germline CDR1 is SGHTA and CDR2 is FQGNSA. V was trimmed by 5 bases and J by 4 bases, leaving 14 bases between them. This CDR3 comprises 15 residues. CDR3 bases: TGTGCCAGCAGCCTTGCCGGGATCTTTAATGAAAAACTGTTTTTT. This translates into CASSLAGIFNEKLFF.

This rearrangement joins TRBV7-9 to TRBJ2-5; a weak D match, TRBD1 (8 bases). The CDR3 sequence is 14 residues long. Germline CDR1 reads SEHNR; CDR2 reads FQNEAQ (reference sequence). V lost 5 bases to trimming and J lost 5 bases, with 15 bases between them. CDR3 residues: CASSPKQGGETQYF. CDR3 sequence (DNA): TGTGCCAGCAGCCCTAAACAGGGGGGGGAGACCCAGTACTTC.

The CDR3 loop is CASSYALQESYEQYF. CDR3 DNA sequence: TGTGCCAGCAGTTACGCCTTACAGGAATCCTACGAGCAGTACTTC. The chain uses TRBV6-5 and TRBJ2-7; possibly TRBD1 for D (5 bases). There are 15 residues in the CDR3. V was trimmed by 2 bases and J by 1 base, leaving 12 bases between them. Germline-derived CDR1 and CDR2 are MNHEY and SVGAGI.

This sequence joins TRBV23-1 and TRBJ1-5; 12 bases match TRBD1. TRBV23-1 is labeled an ORF, and its function is uncertain. The CDR3 loop spans 19 amino acids. V lost 4 bases, J lost 2 bases, and 12 bases stayed unmatched. This CDR3 is CASSRYGTGGENGNQPQHF. DNA for the CDR3: TGCGCCAGCAGTCGGTACGGGACAGGGGGCGAGAATGGCAATCAGCCCCAGCATTTT.

The chain has TRBV5-8 and TRBJ2-7; D not certain. V was trimmed by 0 bases and J by 4 bases, leaving 5 bases between them. Germline V lookup: CDR1 SGHTS, CDR2 YDEGEE. The CDR3 runs 12 residues. DNA of the CDR3: TGTGCCAGCAGCTTGGGTATTTACGAGCAGTACTTC. As protein: CASSLGIYEQYF.

The rearrangement links TRBV5-4 to TRBJ1-1, with TRBD1 identical over 10 bases. V lost 4 bases to trimming and J lost 7 bases; unmatched junction nucleotides: 13. Germline CDR1 is SGHNT and CDR2 is YYREEE (reference sequence). The CDR3 consists of 16 residues. The CDR3 region has the DNA TGTGCCAGCAGCCCTCCGGGACAGGGGCATACCAATGAAGCTTTCTTT. This codes for CASSPPGQGHTNEAFF.

The chain recombines TRBV6-4 with TRBJ2-3, with D possibly TRBD2 on 6 matching bases. The CDR3 has 14 amino acids. Trimming cost V 5 bases and J 6 bases, with 15 bases left between them. The germline V gene encodes CDR1 MRHNA and CDR2 SNTAGT. The CDR3 loop reads CASSLAVGGDTQYF. Here the CDR3 DNA reads TGTGCCAGCAGTTTAGCGGTTGGAGGGGATACGCAGTATTTT.

The J gene is TRBJ2-7, the V gene TRBV7-6; 10 nucleotides line up with TRBD2. V dropped 1 base and J dropped 3; count of bases not matched to a gene: 3. There are 15 residues in the CDR3. Germline V CDR1 and CDR2: SGHVS, FNYEAQ. Written as DNA, the CDR3 is TGTGCCAGCAGCTTAGAATCTAGCGGGAGCTACGAGCAGTACTTC. It is translated as CASSLESSGSYEQYF.

The sample holds one count of this clone. The rearrangement links TRBV6-5 to TRBJ1-2, with D maybe TRBD1 (5 bases). V was shortened by 3 bases and J by 6 bases, with 14 bases between the two germline ends. Germline CDR1 MNHEY, CDR2 SVGAGI. The CDR3 runs 14 residues. CDR3 DNA sequence: TGTGCCAGCAGTTATTCCGGGACTGCCGATGGCTACACCTTC. It codes for CASSYSGTADGYTF.

This clone showed up just a few times. The CDR3 loop is CASSLGLAGPPYEQYF. As DNA, the CDR3 is TGTGCCAGCAGCCTGGGACTAGCGGGCCCACCCTACGAGCAGTACTTC. This chain joins TRBV4-2 and TRBJ2-7; 12 nucleotides line up with TRBD2. The length of the CDR3 is 16 residues. With V trimmed by 4 bases and J by 2 bases, 6 bases remained unmatched. Germline V gives CDR1 LGHNA, CDR2 YNFKEQ.

The CDR3 sequence is CASSETGAGNTIYF. CDR3 nucleotide sequence: TGTGCCAGCAGCGAGACGGGTGCGGGAAACACCATATATTTT. V is TRBV5-4 and J is TRBJ1-3; D not resolved. This CDR3 is built from 14 residues. Trimming left V 4 bases short and J 4 bases short, with 12 bases between. Germline V gene lookup returns CDR1 SGHNT and CDR2 YYREEE (reference sequence).

This chain joins TRBV5-1 and TRBJ1-1; perhaps TRBD1 as D (6 bases). CDR1 SGHRS and CDR2 YFSETQ come from the germline V gene. The CDR3 consists of 14 residues. V was clipped by 3 bases and J by 1 base, with 10 bases between them. The CDR3 protein is CASSSTGSNTEAFF. In nucleotides, the CDR3 is TGCGCCAGCAGCTCTACAGGGTCGAACACTGAAGCTTTCTTT.

This clone came up a few times. The chain has TRBV14 and TRBJ2-3; 11 bases are shared with TRBD1. Germline V lookup: CDR1 SGHDN, CDR2 FVKESK. The J segment lost 5 bases and the V segment lost 3 bases, leaving 4 bases of the junction unmatched. CDR3 length: 15 amino acids. The CDR3 spells CASSQGGTGGDTQYF. In DNA form, the CDR3 reads TGTGCCAGCAGCCAGGGAGGGACAGGGGGAGATACGCAGTATTTT.

This chain links TRBV21-1 with TRBJ1-4; the D call of TRBD1 is as the table states it, not checked on the DNA. TRBV21-1 has pseudogene status. CDR3 length: 12 amino acids. In DNA, the CDR3 is TGTGCCAGCAGCAACCCTGAACAGTCGCTGTTTTTT. Translating gives CASSNPEQSLFF.

V gene TRBV9 combines with J gene TRBJ2-7, with TRBD1 matching over 10 bases. The CDR3 consists of 16 residues. V dropped 2 bases and J dropped 0; count of bases not matched to a gene: 5. In germline, CDR1 is SGDLS, CDR2 YYNGEE. The CDR3 here is CASSVAGTGDSYEQYF. The CDR3 coding sequence is TGTGCCAGCAGCGTTGCCGGGACAGGGGACTCCTACGAGCAGTACTTC.